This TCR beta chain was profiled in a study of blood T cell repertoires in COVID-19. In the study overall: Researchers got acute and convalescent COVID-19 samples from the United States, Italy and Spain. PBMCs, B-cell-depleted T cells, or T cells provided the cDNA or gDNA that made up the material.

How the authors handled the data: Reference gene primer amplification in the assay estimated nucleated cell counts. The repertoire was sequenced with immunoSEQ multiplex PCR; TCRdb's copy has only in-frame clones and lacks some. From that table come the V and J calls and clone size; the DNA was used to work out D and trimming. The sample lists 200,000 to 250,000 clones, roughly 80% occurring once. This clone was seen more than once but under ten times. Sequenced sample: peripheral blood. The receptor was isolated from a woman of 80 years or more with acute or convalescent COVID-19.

DNA for the CDR3: TGTGCCAGCAGTTACGGTAGCGACGAGCAGTACTTC. It yields the protein CASSYGSDEQYF. The gene calls are TRBV6-6 and TRBJ2-7, with D possibly matching TRBD2 (5 bases). The germline gives CDR1 MNHNY, CDR2 SVGAGI (reference sequence). V lost 2 bases, J lost 5 bases, and 7 bases lay in between. The CDR3 is 12 residues long.